Described below is a single T cell receptor (beta chain) sequence and its context. Its matching antigen is unknown. This specimen belongs to a study of OX40 agonist ivuxolimab in advanced cancers. Study-level findings and limits: Among the lowest peripheral clonal expansion occurred in 0.1-3.0 mg/kg partial responders.

The method was immunoSEQ multiplex PCR; TCRdb's version includes in-frame clones alone and lacks a portion of them. The data contain approximately 66,000 clones, about 87% of them singletons. The sequenced sample was CD4+ or CD8+ T cells sorted from blood, obtained in a trial of the OX40 agonist ivuxolimab. The sequence came from an adult with an advanced solid tumor such as melanoma, head and neck, liver or kidney cancer.

CDR3 protein: CASRPQGGGNTEAFF. The CDR3 DNA reads TGTGCCAGCAGGCCACAGGGAGGGGGGAACACTGAAGCTTTCTTT. The chain recombines TRBV2 with TRBJ1-1, with D possibly TRBD1 on 6 matching bases. Germline loops: CDR1 SNHLY, CDR2 FYNNEI. The CDR3 sequence is 15 residues long. Trimming stripped 6 bases from V and 1 base from J, with 15 bases between.